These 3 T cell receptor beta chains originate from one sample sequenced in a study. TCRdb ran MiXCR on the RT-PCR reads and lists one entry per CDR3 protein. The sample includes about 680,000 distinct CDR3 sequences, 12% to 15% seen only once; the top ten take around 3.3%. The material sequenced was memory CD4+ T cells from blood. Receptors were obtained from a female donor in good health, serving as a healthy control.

CDR3 loop: CSARTGYTEAFF. The CDR3, as DNA: TGCAGTGCTAGGACAGGATACACTGAAGCTTTCTTT. The chain links TRBV20-1 to TRBJ1-1; D possibly corresponds to TRBD1 (6 bases). V was cut by 3 bases and J by 3 bases, with 8 bases left in between. The germline CDR1 and CDR2 sequences are DFQATT and SNEGSKA (reference sequence). CDR3 length: 12 amino acids.

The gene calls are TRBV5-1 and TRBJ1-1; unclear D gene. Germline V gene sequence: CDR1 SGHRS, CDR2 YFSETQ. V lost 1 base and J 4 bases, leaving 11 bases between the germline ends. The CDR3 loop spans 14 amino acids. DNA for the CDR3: TGCGCCAGCAGCTTGCTCGAGGCGTCCACTGAAGCTTTCTTT. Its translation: CASSLLEASTEAFF.

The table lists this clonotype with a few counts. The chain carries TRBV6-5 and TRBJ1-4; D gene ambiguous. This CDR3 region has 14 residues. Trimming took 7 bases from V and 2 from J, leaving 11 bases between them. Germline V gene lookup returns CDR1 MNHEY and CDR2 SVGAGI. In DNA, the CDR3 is TGTGCCAGCACGGTAGACATTACTAATGAAAAACTGTTTTTT. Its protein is CASTVDITNEKLFF.